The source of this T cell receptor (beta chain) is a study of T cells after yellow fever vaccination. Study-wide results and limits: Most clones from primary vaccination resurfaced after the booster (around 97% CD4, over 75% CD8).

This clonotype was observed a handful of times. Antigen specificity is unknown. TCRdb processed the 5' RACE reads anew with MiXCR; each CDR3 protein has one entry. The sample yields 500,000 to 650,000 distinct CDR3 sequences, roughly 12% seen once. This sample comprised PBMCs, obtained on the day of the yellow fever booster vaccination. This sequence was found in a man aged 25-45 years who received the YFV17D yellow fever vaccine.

The CDR3 nucleotides read TGTGCCAGCTCGCCCTCGGACTCCTCTTCACCCCTCCACTTT. Translating gives CASSPSDSSSPLHF. The chain links TRBV18 to TRBJ1-6; D call uncertain. Trimming took off 6 bases at V and 9 bases at J, with 15 bases between the two ends. CDR1 and CDR2 from the germline V gene are KGHSH and LQKENI. There are 14 residues in the CDR3.